This TCR beta chain was identified during a study of OX40 agonist ivuxolimab in advanced cancers. Samples were taken at baseline and on day 1 of cycles 4 and 7. This clone has only one observation. TCRdb's table, derived via immunoSEQ multiplex PCR, lists solely in-frame clones and lacks some. This table holds over 80,000 clones, approximately 87% found once. This CDR3 region has 14 residues. Germline CDR1 and CDR2: SGDLS and YYNGEE. J was trimmed by 5 bases and V by 3 bases; bases with no gene match: 5. The genes are TRBV9 and TRBJ1-1; 9 nucleotides line up with TRBD1. The sequencing here drew on CD4+ or CD8+ T cells sorted from blood, taken in a trial of the OX40 agonist ivuxolimab. This clonotype was sampled from an adult with an advanced solid tumor such as melanoma, head and neck, liver or kidney cancer. CDR3 amino acids: CASSATGGGTEAFF. As DNA, the CDR3 is TGTGCCAGCAGCGCGACAGGGGGAGGGACTGAAGCTTTCTTT.